Listed here are 24 T cell receptor beta chains from one sample, sequenced in a study of identifying expanded T cells in peripheral blood. The protocol was immunoSEQ multiplex PCR, while the TCRdb copy is restricted to in-frame clones and leaves out a portion. The table lists tens of thousands of clones, around 84% of them singletons. Sequences were obtained from blood. Source of these receptors: a person aged 18 to 70 in good health.

CDR3 loop: CASSLTGGAISTNEKLFF. Written as DNA, the CDR3 is TGTGCCAGCAGTCTTACAGGGGGCGCTATCTCAACTAATGAAAAACTGTTTTTT. The chain combines TRBV28 with TRBJ1-4; 9 bases are a match to TRBD1. Unmatched junction bases numbered 10, after V lost 5 bases and J lost 0 bases. This CDR3 comprises 18 residues. The germline gives CDR1 MDHEN, CDR2 SYDVKM.

The chain employs TRBV4-2 and TRBJ2-3; 8 bases fit TRBD2. The junction had 17 bases not matched to a gene; V was cut back by 6 bases and J by 6 bases. CDR1 is LGHNA, CDR2 YNFKEQ, per germline. The CDR3 runs to 17 residues. The CDR3 nucleotides read TGTGCCAGCAGGGCGGGACTAGATTCCCAATTTCTTGATACGCAGTATTTT. It codes for CASRAGLDSQFLDTQYF.

V usage is TRBV10-3 and J usage is TRBJ2-1; 9 bases align to TRBD1. The CDR3 has 16 residues. The germline CDR1 and CDR2 sequences are ENHRY and SYGVKD. The junction had 11 bases not matched to a gene; V was cut back by 6 bases and J by 5 bases. CDR3 amino acids: CAIRGNTGGIHNEQFF. CDR3 DNA sequence: TGTGCCATCAGGGGGAATACAGGGGGCATCCACAATGAGCAGTTCTTC.

The V gene is TRBV23-1, the J gene TRBJ1-1; 9 positions match TRBD1. TRBV23-1 is designated an ORF whose function remains uncertain. The CDR3 spans 16 residues. The J segment lost 2 bases and the V segment lost 4 bases, leaving 8 bases of the junction unmatched. Here the CDR3 reads CASSLSGQGQNTEAFF. The CDR3 bases are TGCGCCAGCAGTCTTTCGGGACAGGGACAAAACACTGAAGCTTTCTTT.

Turning to this clone: This specimen includes other DNA sequences encoding the same CDR3. The chain is built from TRBV20-1 and TRBJ2-1; unclear D gene. The V gene lost 2 bases and the J gene lost 9 bases, with 5 bases spanning the gap. Germline V gene sequence: CDR1 DFQATT, CDR2 SNEGSKA (reference sequence). CDR3 length: 10 residues. The DNA for the CDR3 is TGCAGTGCTAGATTGGCTGAGCAGTTCTTC. Its protein product is CSARLAEQFF.

The table lists this clone with a few counts. The rearrangement joins TRBV28 to TRBJ2-7; D is unresolved. Trimming left V 3 bases short and J 4 bases short, with 13 bases between. This CDR3 comprises 14 residues. Germline V gene lookup returns CDR1 MDHEN and CDR2 SYDVKM. The CDR3 here is CASSLAELSYEQYF. CDR3 bases: TGTGCCAGCAGTTTGGCTGAGTTGTCGTACGAGCAGTACTTC. The whole variable domain, filled in from reference TRBV28 and TRBJ2-7, reads DVKVTQSSRYLVKRTGEKVFLECVQDMDHENMFWYRQDPGLGLRLIYFSYDVKMKEKGDIPEGYSVSREKKERFSLILESASTNQTSMYLCASSLAELSYEQYFGPGTRLTVT.

The rearrangement uses TRBV20-1 and TRBJ1-1; a possible D gene is TRBD1 (6 bases). The CDR3 has 11 residues. Germline CDR1 reads DFQATT; CDR2 reads SNEGSKA (reference sequence). The V and J ends lost 3 bases and 7 bases respectively, with 9 bases between them. The CDR3: CSARDSFEAFF. For the CDR3, the DNA is TGCAGTGCTAGGGACAGCTTTGAAGCTTTCTTT.

The rearrangement uses TRBV10-3 and TRBJ2-7; D gene ambiguous. Germline CDR1 and CDR2: ENHRY and SYGVKD. CDR3 length: 14 amino acids. The germline V and J ends were trimmed by 1 base and 0 bases, with 7 bases remaining between them. CDR3 protein: CAISELSGSYEQYF. DNA for the CDR3: TGTGCCATCAGTGAGTTGTCGGGCTCCTACGAGCAGTACTTC.

This chain links TRBV7-2 with TRBJ2-1, with D perhaps TRBD1 (5 bases). The V end lost 1 base, the J end lost 11 bases, and 6 bases lay between the germline ends. The CDR3 contains 11 residues. Germline values: CDR1 SGHTA, CDR2 FQGNSA. The CDR3 sequence is CASSLGGQQFF. The CDR3 DNA reads as TGTGCCAGCAGCTTAGGGGGCCAGCAGTTCTTC.

The chain has TRBV7-2 and TRBJ2-3; a possible D gene is TRBD1 (6 bases). CDR3 size: 14 residues. Trimming shortened V by 5 bases and J by 0 bases, and 9 bases separated the two germline ends. Germline CDR1 reads SGHTA; CDR2 reads FQGNSA. CDR3 nucleotide sequence: TGTGCCAGCAGCCCTGACAGGAGCACAGATACGCAGTATTTT. Amino acids: CASSPDRSTDTQYF.

The chain links TRBV5-6 to TRBJ1-1; TRBD1 matches 8 bases. Trimming cost V 0 bases and J 4 bases; bases outside gene matches: 2. CDR1 SGHDT and CDR2 YYEEEE come from the germline V gene. This CDR3 region has 14 residues. The CDR3 sequence: CASSLAGGFTEAFF. DNA of the CDR3: TGTGCCAGCAGCTTGGCAGGGGGCTTCACTGAAGCTTTCTTT.

J is TRBJ2-7 and V is TRBV4-2; 7 nucleotides align to TRBD1. CDR3 length equals 15 residues. Trimming removed 4 bases from V and 4 bases from J; junction bases left unmatched: 10. Germline CDR1 is LGHNA and CDR2 is YNFKEQ. CDR3 amino acids: CASSPTDRVGYEQYF. For the CDR3, the DNA is TGTGCCAGCAGCCCGACCGACAGGGTAGGGTACGAGCAGTACTTC.

V is TRBV7-2 and J is TRBJ2-1, with 9 nucleotides matching TRBD1. The CDR3 contains 13 residues. CDR1 and CDR2 from the germline V gene are SGHTA and FQGNSA. V lost 4 bases to trimming and J lost 6 bases; unmatched junction nucleotides: 1. The CDR3 nucleotides are TGTGCCAGCAGCTGGGACAGGGCCAATGAGCAGTTCTTC. This translates into CASSWDRANEQFF.

The J gene is TRBJ1-1, the V gene TRBV15; D perhaps matches TRBD1 (6 bases). The CDR3 sequence is 15 residues long. V was trimmed by 4 bases and J by 3 bases, leaving 15 bases between them. Germline assignment: CDR1 LNHNV and CDR2 YYDKDF (reference sequence). The CDR3 sequence is CATSNFVGADTEAFF. As DNA, the CDR3 is TGTGCCACCAGCAATTTCGTGGGGGCTGACACTGAAGCTTTCTTT. Variable domain in full (rest from reference TRBV15 and TRBJ1-1): DAMVIQNPRYQVTQFGKPVTLSCSQTLNHNVMYWYQQKSSQAPKLLFHYYDKDFNNEADTPDNFQSRRPNTSFCFLDIRSPGLGDTAMYLCATSNFVGADTEAFFGQGTRLTVV.

This clone was observed a handful of times. V gene TRBV6-5 combines with J gene TRBJ2-7, with 9 positions matching TRBD2. Germline lookup yields CDR1 MNHEY and CDR2 SVGAGI. This CDR3 region has 15 residues. The V and J ends lost 0 bases and 3 bases, in that order; junction bases with no gene match: 3. Written as DNA, the CDR3 is TGTGCCAGCAGTTACTCGTGGACTAGCGTCTACGAGCAGTACTTC. The encoded protein is CASSYSWTSVYEQYF.

The chain is built from TRBV10-2 and TRBJ2-1, with D hard to call. CDR3 length: 11 amino acids. The ends were cut back, 1 base at V and 6 bases at J, with 1 base in the middle. The germline V gene encodes CDR1 WSHSY and CDR2 SAAADI. The CDR3 loop reads CASSEFNEQFF. The CDR3 nucleotides read TGCGCCAGCAGTGAGTTCAATGAGCAGTTCTTC.

This clone was observed a few times. The rearrangement links TRBV25-1 to TRBJ2-5; no clear D. Germline CDR1 MGHDK, CDR2 SYGVNS. The V end was cut by 8 bases, the J end by 5 bases, with 12 bases between. CDR3 length: 12 amino acids. Here the CDR3 reads CASGAPSETQYF. The DNA for the CDR3 is TGTGCCAGCGGAGCGCCCAGTGAGACCCAGTACTTC.

This clone was picked up many times. V gene TRBV5-1 combines with J gene TRBJ2-5, with 8 bases that match TRBD1. The CDR3 length is 11 residues. CDR1 and CDR2 from the germline V gene are SGHRS and YFSETQ. J was trimmed by 8 bases and V by 7 bases; bases with no gene match: 4. CDR3 in amino acids: CASEQGGTQYF. DNA for the CDR3: TGCGCCAGCGAACAGGGGGGCACCCAGTACTTC.

The V gene is TRBV5-1, the J gene TRBJ1-4, with unresolved D. Germline CDR1 and CDR2: SGHRS and YFSETQ. With 0 bases removed from V and 5 bases from J, the gap between germline ends came to 11 bases. This CDR3 is built from 15 residues. The CDR3 spells CASSLEGSWNEKLFF. DNA for the CDR3: TGCGCCAGCAGCTTGGAAGGCAGCTGGAATGAAAAACTGTTTTTT. Complete variable domain (other parts from reference TRBV5-1 and TRBJ1-4): KAGVTQTPRYLIKTRGQQVTLSCSPISGHRSVSWYQQTPGQGLQFLFEYFSETQRNKGNFPGRFSGRQFSNSRSEMNVSTLELGDSALYLCASSLEGSWNEKLFFGSGTQLSVL.

The J gene is TRBJ2-3, the V gene TRBV5-6, with no clear D. Between the trimmed V and J ends, which lost 0 bases and 3 bases, there was a span of 11 bases. The length of the CDR3 is 15 residues. The V gene's germline CDR1 is SGHDT and CDR2 YYEEEE. CDR3 DNA sequence: TGTGCCAGCAGCTTGGTGGCTAGTGGAACAGATACGCAGTATTTT. Amino acid sequence: CASSLVASGTDTQYF.

The V gene is TRBV5-1, the J gene TRBJ2-2, with a possible D match to TRBD2 (6 bases). V dropped 4 bases and J dropped 8 bases, with 18 bases sitting between them. The CDR3 extends over 15 amino acids. Per the germline V gene, CDR1 is SGHRS and CDR2 is YFSETQ. CDR3 region: CASSDGTSPGGELFF. In nucleotides, the CDR3 is TGCGCCAGCAGCGATGGGACTTCCCCCGGGGGGGAGCTGTTTTTT.

This clone has a handful of counts. The rearrangement links TRBV6-1 to TRBJ1-2, with TRBD1 as a possible D gene (5 bases). The CDR3 length is 14 residues. Trimming took 1 base from V and 14 from J, leaving 20 bases between them. Germline V gene data show CDR1 as MNHNS and CDR2 as SASEGT. This CDR3 is CASSEGGDGGPGTF. The CDR3 DNA sequence: TGTGCCAGCAGTGAAGGAGGCGACGGAGGCCCAGGGACCTTC.

The chain links TRBV2 to TRBJ1-1, with D unclear. Deletions cut 7 bases from V and 5 bases from J, with 17 bases between. There are 14 residues in the CDR3. Germline-derived CDR1 and CDR2 are SNHLY and FYNNEI. The CDR3 region has the DNA TGTGCCAGCACGCTTCTCGGTGGGTCGACTGAAGCTTTCTTT. The encoded protein is CASTLLGGSTEAFF.

The V gene is TRBV28, the J gene TRBJ1-2; D gene uncertain. V gave up 3 bases and J gave up 4 bases, with 9 bases separating them. Germline V CDR1 and CDR2: MDHEN, SYDVKM. The CDR3 sequence is 13 residues long. The CDR3 protein is CASSFPKGYGYTF. The CDR3 DNA follows: TGTGCCAGCAGTTTTCCGAAGGGCTATGGCTACACCTTC.